Presented here are 13 T cell receptor beta chains from one specimen sequenced in a study of T-cell memory formation after mild COVID-19. From the 5' RACE reads, TCRdb called clonotypes with MiXCR, one entry per CDR3 protein. This table holds 300,000 or so distinct CDR3 sequences, 15% to 20% found once. The sample taken for sequencing was PBMCs or a T cell subset sorted from them (not recorded which). The receptors originated from a man younger than 35 who had mild COVID-19 (a few samples of this study predate the infection). Cell type and time point are not known.

This clonotype appeared a few times. V and J are TRBV29-1 and TRBJ2-1; 8 positions agree with TRBD2. This CDR3 region has 13 residues. Germline V gene lookup returns CDR1 SQVTM and CDR2 ANQGSEA. DNA of the CDR3: TGCAGTGCCCGGGGGGGAGGAGCGAATGAGCAGTTCTTC. Its translation is CSARGGGANEQFF.

The chain links TRBV7-9 to TRBJ1-2; D is uncertain. The CDR3 length is 13 residues. In germline, CDR1 is SEHNR, CDR2 FQNEAQ (reference sequence). Trimming pared 2 bases from V and 8 bases from J, leaving 12 bases between. CDR3 coding DNA: TGTGCCAGCAGCTTAATATACGGTGACGGCTACACCTTC. It is translated as CASSLIYGDGYTF.

The J gene is TRBJ2-1, the V gene TRBV29-1; D remains ambiguous. The CDR3 extends over 15 amino acids. The germline CDR1 and CDR2 sequences are SQVTM and ANQGSEA. V was cut by 0 bases and J by 11 bases, with 20 bases left in between. CDR3 nucleotides: TGCAGCGTTGAAGATCGCGGCTCTCCTACAATGAAGCAGTTCTTC. Translating it yields CSVEDRGSPTMKQFF.

The chain carries TRBV7-8 and TRBJ2-7, with TRBD1 as a possible D gene (6 bases). This CDR3 is 13 amino acids long. CDR1 and CDR2 from the germline V gene are SGHVS and FQNEAQ. The V gene lost 3 bases and the J gene lost 2 bases, with 8 bases spanning the gap. The CDR3: CASSFTGTYEQYV. The CDR3 DNA reads as TGTGCCAGCAGCTTTACAGGGACCTACGAGCAGTACGTC.

The chain joins TRBV24-1 to TRBJ1-5; D perhaps matches TRBD1 (6 bases). V was cut by 7 bases and J by 7 bases, with 7 bases left in between. This CDR3 has 11 amino acids. CDR1 and CDR2 from the germline V gene are KGHDR and SFDVKD. CDR3 DNA sequence: TGTGCCACCAGCGGGGGCCAGCCCCAGCATTTT. Translation gives CATSGGQPQHF.

The chain recombines TRBV7-6 with TRBJ2-1; possible D gene TRBD1, 5 bases. Looked up from germline, CDR1 is SGHVS and CDR2 is FNYEAQ. The CDR3 is 16 amino acids. V dropped 1 base and J dropped 0 bases, with 10 bases sitting between them. CDR3 DNA sequence: TGTGCCAGCAGCTTAGTCGCCAGGGTCTCCTACAATGAGCAGTTCTTC. Translation gives CASSLVARVSYNEQFF.

A few counts support this clonotype. V is TRBV4-1 and J is TRBJ1-2; D uncertain. Trimming stripped 3 bases from V and 3 bases from J, with 11 bases between. This CDR3 is 14 amino acids long. The germline V gene has CDR1 MGHRA and CDR2 YSYEKL. The CDR3 DNA sequence: TGCGCCAGCAGCCAGGGCTCCGGGTACTATGGCTACACCTTC. Its translation is CASSQGSGYYGYTF.

This chain connects TRBV29-1 to TRBJ2-2; D possibly corresponds to TRBD2 (6 bases). The V and J ends lost 7 bases and 7 bases respectively, with 13 bases between them. The CDR3 runs 12 residues. The germline gives CDR1 SQVTM, CDR2 ANQGSEA. The CDR3 protein is CSAGGGSGELFF. For the CDR3, the DNA is TGCAGCGCTGGGGGAGGCAGCGGGGAGCTGTTTTTT.

The sample holds many counts of this clonotype. CDR3 region: CASSSGPHYGYTF. DNA for the CDR3: TGTGCCAGCAGCTCCGGGCCCCACTATGGCTACACCTTC. The chain employs TRBV7-9 and TRBJ1-2; D not resolved. V lost 4 bases, J lost 3 bases, and 9 bases lay in between. The CDR3 is 13 amino acids. CDR1 and CDR2 from the germline V gene are SEHNR and FQNEAQ (reference sequence).

The genes are TRBV5-1 and TRBJ2-5, with 8 bases that match TRBD1. Germline loops: CDR1 SGHRS, CDR2 YFSETQ. The CDR3 length is 13 residues. J was trimmed by 10 bases and V by 1 base; bases with no gene match: 6. The CDR3 region has the DNA TGCGCCAGCAGCTTGACCCCAGGGGGCAACCAGTACTTC. This sequence encodes CASSLTPGGNQYF.

In this sample, this clonotype turned up once. The CDR3 DNA is TGCGCCAGCAGCCTCGGAGGTAGCTCCGAGACCCAGTACTTC. Protein sequence: CASSLGGSSETQYF. The V gene is TRBV4-1, the J gene TRBJ2-5; TRBD2 is a possible D gene (5 bases). The CDR3 totals 14 residues. Trimming took off 4 bases at V and 5 bases at J, with 14 bases between the two ends. Looked up from germline, CDR1 is MGHRA and CDR2 is YSYEKL.

This chain connects TRBV6-6 to TRBJ2-7; D possibly matches TRBD1 or TRBD2 (6 bases each). The V end was cut by 7 bases, the J end by 5 bases, with 15 bases between. The CDR3 spans 13 residues. The germline V gene has CDR1 MNHNY and CDR2 SVGAGI (reference sequence). The CDR3 sequence is CASNTDGGHEQYF. In DNA form, the CDR3 reads TGTGCCAGCAACACAGACGGGGGCCACGAGCAGTACTTC.

The J gene is TRBJ2-1, the V gene TRBV30; TRBD2 aligns across 7 bases. The CDR3 is 15 residues long. Trimming cost V 0 bases and J 5 bases; bases outside gene matches: 7. Germline V lookup: CDR1 GTSNPN, CDR2 SVGIG (reference sequence). CDR3 sequence (DNA): TGTGCCTGGAGTGTACAGTTGGGGACTAACAATGAGCAGTTCTTC. Protein sequence: CAWSVQLGTNNEQFF.